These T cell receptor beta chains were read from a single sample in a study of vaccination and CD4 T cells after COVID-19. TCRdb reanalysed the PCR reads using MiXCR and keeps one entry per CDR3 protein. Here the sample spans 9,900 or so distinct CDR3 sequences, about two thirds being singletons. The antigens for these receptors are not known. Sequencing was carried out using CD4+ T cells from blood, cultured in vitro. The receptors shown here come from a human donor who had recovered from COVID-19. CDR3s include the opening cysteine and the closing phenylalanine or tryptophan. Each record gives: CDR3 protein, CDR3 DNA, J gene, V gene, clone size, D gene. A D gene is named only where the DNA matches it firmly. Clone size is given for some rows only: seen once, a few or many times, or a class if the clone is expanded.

CDR3 protein: CSANEGGAGAQPQHF; CDR3 DNA: TGCAGTGCTAACGAAGGGGGCGCGGGGGCTCAGCCCCAGCATTTT; J gene: TRBJ1-5; V gene: TRBV20-1; clone size: NA; D gene: TRBD1
CDR3 protein: CASSFQTGASYGYTF; CDR3 DNA: TGTGCCAGCAGCTTCCAGACAGGGGCCTCCTATGGCTACACCTTC; J gene: TRBJ1-2; V gene: TRBV11-1; clone size: NA; D gene: TRBD1
CDR3 protein: CASSAEGTSGYTGELFF; CDR3 DNA: TGTGCCAGCAGTGCAGAAGGGACTAGCGGCTACACCGGGGAGCTGTTTTTT; J gene: TRBJ2-2; V gene: TRBV2; clone size: once; D gene: TRBD2
CDR3 protein: CASSQLMIYGYTF; CDR3 DNA: TGTGCCAGCAGCCAGCTCATGATATATGGCTACACCTTC; J gene: TRBJ1-2; V gene: TRBV3-1; clone size: NA; D gene: NA
CDR3 protein: CASSEVAGVSSYEQYF; CDR3 DNA: TGTGCCAGTAGTGAGGTAGCGGGAGTGTCTTCCTACGAGCAGTACTTC; J gene: TRBJ2-7; V gene: TRBV19; clone size: NA; D gene: TRBD2
CDR3 protein: CASSKKARVTNSGNTIYF; CDR3 DNA: TGTGCCAGCAGCAAAAAGGCCAGGGTAACCAACTCTGGAAACACCATATATTTT; J gene: TRBJ1-3; V gene: TRBV21-1; clone size: once; D gene: NA
CDR3 protein: CASTSGDPSGELFF; CDR3 DNA: TGTGCCAGCACCTCCGGGGACCCGTCCGGGGAGCTGTTTTTT; J gene: TRBJ2-2; V gene: TRBV6-1; clone size: NA; D gene: NA
CDR3 protein: CASSFANRNYGYTF; CDR3 DNA: TGTGCCAGCAGTTTCGCTAACAGAAACTATGGCTACACCTTC; J gene: TRBJ1-2; V gene: TRBV12-3/TRBV12-4; clone size: once; D gene: NA
CDR3 protein: CATSRDEELSNQPQHF; CDR3 DNA: TGTGCCACCAGCAGAGACGAGGAACTTAGCAATCAGCCCCAGCATTTT; J gene: TRBJ1-5; V gene: TRBV15; clone size: few; D gene: NA
CDR3 protein: CASSFELGVSIYGYTF; CDR3 DNA: TGTGCCAGCAGCTTTGAGCTAGGAGTGTCAATCTATGGCTACACCTTC; J gene: TRBJ1-2; V gene: TRBV7-2; clone size: NA; D gene: NA